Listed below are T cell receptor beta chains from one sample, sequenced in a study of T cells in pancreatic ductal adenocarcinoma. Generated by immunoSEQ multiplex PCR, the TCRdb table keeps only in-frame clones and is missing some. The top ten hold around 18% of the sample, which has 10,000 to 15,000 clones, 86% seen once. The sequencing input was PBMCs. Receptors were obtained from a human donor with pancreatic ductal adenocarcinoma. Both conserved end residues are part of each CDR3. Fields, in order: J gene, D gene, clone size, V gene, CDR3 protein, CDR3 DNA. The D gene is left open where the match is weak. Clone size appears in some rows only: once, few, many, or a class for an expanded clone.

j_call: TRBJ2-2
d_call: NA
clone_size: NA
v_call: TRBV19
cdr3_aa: CASSIRDSGGELFF
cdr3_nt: TGTGCCAGTAGTATACGAGACTCTGGCGGGGAGCTGTTTTTT

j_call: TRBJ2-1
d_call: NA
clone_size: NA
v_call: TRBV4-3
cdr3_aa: CASSQVGIDLNYNEQFF
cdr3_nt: TGCGCCAGCAGCCAAGTCGGAATAGACCTGAACTACAATGAGCAGTTCTTC

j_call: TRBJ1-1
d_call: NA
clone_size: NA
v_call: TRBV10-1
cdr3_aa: CASSPGQSPIRRMNTEAFF
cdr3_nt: TGCGCCAGCAGTCCAGGACAGTCCCCCATAAGAAGGATGAACACTGAAGCTTTCTTT

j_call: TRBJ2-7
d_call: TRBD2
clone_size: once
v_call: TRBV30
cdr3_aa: CAWSVPRTSGSSLFYEQYF
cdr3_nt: TGTGCCTGGAGTGTACCACGTACTAGCGGGAGCTCCCTTTTCTACGAGCAGTACTTC

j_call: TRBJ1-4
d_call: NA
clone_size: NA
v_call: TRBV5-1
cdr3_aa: CASSLGLPEGEKLFF
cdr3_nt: TGCGCCAGCAGCTTGGGTTTGCCGGAAGGTGAAAAACTGTTTTTT

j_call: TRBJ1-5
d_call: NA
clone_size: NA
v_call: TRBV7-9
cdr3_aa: CASSQDNQPQHF
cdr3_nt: TGTGCCAGCAGCCAGGACAATCAGCCCCAGCATTTT

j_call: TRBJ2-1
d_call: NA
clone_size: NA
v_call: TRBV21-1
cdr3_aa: CASSKDSVSYNEQFF
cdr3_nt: TGTGCCAGCAGCAAGGACTCCGTCTCCTACAATGAGCAGTTCTTC

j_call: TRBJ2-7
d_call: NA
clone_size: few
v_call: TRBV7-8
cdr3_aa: CASSLVRGTTYEQYF
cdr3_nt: TGTGCCAGCAGCTTAGTAAGGGGGACAACCTACGAGCAGTACTTC

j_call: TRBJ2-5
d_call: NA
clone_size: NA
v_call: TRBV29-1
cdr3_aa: CSVVIGETQYF
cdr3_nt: TGCAGCGTTGTAATAGGGGAGACCCAGTACTTC

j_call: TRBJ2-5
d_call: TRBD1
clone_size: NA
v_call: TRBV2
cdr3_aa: CASSESYRGETQYF
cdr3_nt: TGTGCCAGCAGTGAAAGTTACAGGGGAGAGACCCAGTACTTC

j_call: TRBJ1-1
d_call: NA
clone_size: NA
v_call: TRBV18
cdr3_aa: CASSPGSLYTEAFF
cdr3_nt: TGTGCCAGCTCACCGGGCAGTTTATACACTGAAGCTTTCTTT

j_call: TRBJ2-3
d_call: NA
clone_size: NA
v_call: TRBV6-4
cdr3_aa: CASSFVAGQGDTQYF
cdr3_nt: TGTGCCAGCAGTTTCGTGGCCGGGCAGGGAGATACGCAGTATTTT

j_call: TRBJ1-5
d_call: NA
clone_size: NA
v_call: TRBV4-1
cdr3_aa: CASSYGGLGGQPQHF
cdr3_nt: TGCGCCAGCAGCTACGGAGGGTTGGGGGGCCAGCCCCAGCATTTT

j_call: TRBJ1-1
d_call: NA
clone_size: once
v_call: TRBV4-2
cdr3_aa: CASSLVGTEAFF
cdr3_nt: TGTGCCAGCAGCCTGGTCGGGACTGAAGCTTTCTTT

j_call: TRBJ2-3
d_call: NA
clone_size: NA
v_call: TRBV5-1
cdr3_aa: CASSLATVTDTQYF
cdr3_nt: TGCGCCAGCAGCTTGGCGACAGTCACAGATACGCAGTATTTT

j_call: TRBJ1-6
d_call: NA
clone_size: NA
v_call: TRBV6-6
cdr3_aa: CASSYGFDSPLHF
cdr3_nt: TGTGCCAGCAGTTACGGGTTCGATTCACCCCTCCACTTT

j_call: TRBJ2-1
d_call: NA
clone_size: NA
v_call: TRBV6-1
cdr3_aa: CASTGANNNEQFF
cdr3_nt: TGTGCCAGCACGGGGGCGAATAACAATGAGCAGTTCTTC

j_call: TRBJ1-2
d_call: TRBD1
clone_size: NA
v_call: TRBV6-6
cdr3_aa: CASSYEGTGNYGYTF
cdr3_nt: TGTGCCAGCAGTTACGAAGGGACAGGGAACTATGGCTACACCTTC

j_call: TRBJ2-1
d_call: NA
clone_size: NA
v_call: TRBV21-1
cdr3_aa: CASSKARGDPYNEQFF
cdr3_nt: TGTGCCAGCAGCAAAGCGAGGGGGGACCCGTACAATGAGCAGTTCTTC

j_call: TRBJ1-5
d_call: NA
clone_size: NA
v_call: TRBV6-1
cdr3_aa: CASTAGISGNQPQHF
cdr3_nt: TGTGCCAGCACCGCAGGGATTTCAGGCAATCAGCCCCAGCATTTT

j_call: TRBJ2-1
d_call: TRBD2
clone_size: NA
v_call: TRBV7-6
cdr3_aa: CASSLTVLGLAEYNEQFF
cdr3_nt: TGTGCCAGCAGTTTAACCGTCCTGGGACTAGCGGAGTACAATGAGCAGTTCTTC

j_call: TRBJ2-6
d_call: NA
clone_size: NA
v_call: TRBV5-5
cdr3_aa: CASSSGRISSGANVLTF
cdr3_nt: TGTGCCAGCAGCAGCGGACGGATAAGCTCTGGGGCCAACGTCCTGACTTTC

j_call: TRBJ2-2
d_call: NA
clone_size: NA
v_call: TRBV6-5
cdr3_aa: CASSLGGPGELFF
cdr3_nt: TGTGCCAGCAGTTTGGGGGGACCCGGGGAGCTGTTTTTT

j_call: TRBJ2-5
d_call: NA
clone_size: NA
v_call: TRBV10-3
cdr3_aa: CAISGGSVGETQYF
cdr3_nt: TGTGCCATCAGTGGAGGGAGTGTAGGGGAGACCCAGTACTTC

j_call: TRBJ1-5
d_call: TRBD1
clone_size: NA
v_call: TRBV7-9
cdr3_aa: CASSLQLSGTGSTQPQHF
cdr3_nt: TGTGCCAGCAGCCTCCAACTTTCCGGGACAGGGTCTACTCAGCCCCAGCATTTT

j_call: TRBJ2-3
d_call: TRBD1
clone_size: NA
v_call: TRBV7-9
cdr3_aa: CASSSYQGATDTQYF
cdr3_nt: TGTGCCAGCAGCTCCTATCAGGGGGCGACAGATACGCAGTATTTT

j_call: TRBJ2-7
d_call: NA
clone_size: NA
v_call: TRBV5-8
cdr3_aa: CASRRTASYEQYF
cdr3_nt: TGTGCCAGCAGACGGACCGCGTCCTACGAGCAGTACTTC

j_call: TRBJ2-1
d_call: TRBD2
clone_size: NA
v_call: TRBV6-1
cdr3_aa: CASSEGGWTSGRLNEQFF
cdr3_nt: TGTGCCAGCAGTGAAGGGGGCTGGACTAGCGGGAGGTTGAATGAGCAGTTCTTC

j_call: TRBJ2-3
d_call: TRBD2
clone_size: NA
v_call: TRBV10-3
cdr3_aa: CAISESTAGLEGTQYF
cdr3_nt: TGTGCCATCAGTGAGTCGACTGCCGGACTAGAAGGAACGCAGTATTTT

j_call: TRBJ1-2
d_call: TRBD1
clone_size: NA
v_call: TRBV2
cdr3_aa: CASSEAQGGGYTF
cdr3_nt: TGTGCCAGCAGTGAAGCGCAAGGGGGCGGCTACACCTTC

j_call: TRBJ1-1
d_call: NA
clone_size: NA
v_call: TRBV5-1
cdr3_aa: CASSLGGGGTEAFF
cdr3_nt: TGCGCCAGCAGCTTGGGCGGGGGAGGTACTGAAGCTTTCTTT

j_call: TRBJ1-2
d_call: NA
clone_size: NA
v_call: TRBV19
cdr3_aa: CASSITQGSGYTF
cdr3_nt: TGTGCCAGTAGTATAACACAGGGTTCTGGCTACACCTTC

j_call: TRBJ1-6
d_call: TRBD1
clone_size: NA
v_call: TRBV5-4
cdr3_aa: CASSLRDRHSPLHF
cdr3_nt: TGTGCCAGCAGCCTTCGGGACAGGCATTCACCCCTCCACTTT

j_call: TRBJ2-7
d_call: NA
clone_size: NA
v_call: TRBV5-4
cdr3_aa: CASSLGAGSPRGEQYF
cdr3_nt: TGTGCCAGCAGCTTGGGGGCGGGGTCCCCTCGCGGCGAGCAGTACTTC

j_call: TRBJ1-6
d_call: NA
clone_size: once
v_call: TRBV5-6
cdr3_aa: CASSLGGGRNSPLHF
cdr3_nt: TGTGCCAGCAGCTTGGGCGGGGGCCGGAATTCACCCCTCCACTTT

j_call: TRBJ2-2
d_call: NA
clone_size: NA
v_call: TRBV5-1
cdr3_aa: CASSLDRTGELFF
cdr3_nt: TGCGCCAGCAGCTTGGATCGGACCGGGGAGCTGTTTTTT

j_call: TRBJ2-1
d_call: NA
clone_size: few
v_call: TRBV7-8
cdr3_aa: CASSLLSIRNPYNEQFF
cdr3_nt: TGTGCCAGCAGCCTCCTCTCTATTAGGAATCCTTACAATGAGCAGTTCTTC

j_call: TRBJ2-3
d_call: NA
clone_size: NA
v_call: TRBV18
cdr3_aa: CASSPPDRWSTDTQYF
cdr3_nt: TGTGCCAGCTCACCACCCGACAGGTGGAGCACAGATACGCAGTATTTT

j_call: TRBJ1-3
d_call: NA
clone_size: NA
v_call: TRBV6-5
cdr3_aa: CASSYSTGNTIYF
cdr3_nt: TGTGCCAGCAGTTACTCGACTGGAAACACCATATATTTT

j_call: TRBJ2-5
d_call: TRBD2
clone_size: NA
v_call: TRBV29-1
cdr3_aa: CSVVIVGGRGTQYF
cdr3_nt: TGCAGCGTTGTTATAGTGGGAGGGCGGGGGACCCAGTACTTC

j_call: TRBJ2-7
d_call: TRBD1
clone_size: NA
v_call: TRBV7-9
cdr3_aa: CASSPGQGEGEQYF
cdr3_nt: TGTGCCAGCAGCCCTGGACAGGGAGAAGGCGAGCAGTACTTC

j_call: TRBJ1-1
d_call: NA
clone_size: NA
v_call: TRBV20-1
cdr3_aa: CSAPGQLEAFF
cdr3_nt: TGCAGTGCTCCCGGGCAGCTTGAAGCTTTCTTT

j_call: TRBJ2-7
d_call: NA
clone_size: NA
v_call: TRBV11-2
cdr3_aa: CASTSIGGKRDSYEQYF
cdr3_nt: TGTGCCAGCACCTCCATAGGGGGCAAGCGGGACTCCTACGAGCAGTACTTC

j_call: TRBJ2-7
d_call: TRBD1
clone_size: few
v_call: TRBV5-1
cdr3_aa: CASSPYEADRSYEQYF
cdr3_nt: TGCGCCAGCAGCCCTTATGAAGCGGACAGGTCCTACGAGCAGTACTTC

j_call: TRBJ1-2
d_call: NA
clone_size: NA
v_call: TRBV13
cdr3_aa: CASSSFRKPNYGYTF
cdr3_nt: TGTGCCAGCAGCAGCTTCAGAAAACCTAACTATGGCTACACCTTC

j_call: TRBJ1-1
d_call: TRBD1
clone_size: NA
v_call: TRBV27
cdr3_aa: CASNTRQGDSQAFF
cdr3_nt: TGTGCCAGCAACACACGACAGGGGGACTCTCAAGCTTTCTTT

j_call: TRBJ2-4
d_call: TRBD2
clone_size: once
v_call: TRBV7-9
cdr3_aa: CASSSGLASIQYF
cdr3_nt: TGTGCCAGCAGCTCCGGACTAGCTAGCATTCAGTACTTC

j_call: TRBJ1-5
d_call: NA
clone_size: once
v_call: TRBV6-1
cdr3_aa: CAIRDPTAQHF
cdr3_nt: TGTGCCATCCGAGATCCTACGGCCCAGCATTTT

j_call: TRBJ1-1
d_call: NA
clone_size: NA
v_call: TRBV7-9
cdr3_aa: CASSPRDRREGYTEAFF
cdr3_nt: TGTGCCAGCAGCCCGCGGGACCGACGCGAGGGGTATACTGAAGCTTTCTTT

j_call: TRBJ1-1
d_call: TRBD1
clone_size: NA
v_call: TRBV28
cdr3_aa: CASRPWTGGEGTEAFF
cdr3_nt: TGTGCCAGCAGACCCTGGACAGGGGGAGAAGGAACTGAAGCTTTCTTT

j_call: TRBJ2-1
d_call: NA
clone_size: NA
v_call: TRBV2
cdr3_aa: CASSDLLGTFYNEQFF
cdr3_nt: TGTGCCAGCAGTGATCTACTCGGGACTTTCTACAATGAGCAGTTCTTC

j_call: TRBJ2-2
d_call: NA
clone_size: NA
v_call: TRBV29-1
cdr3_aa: CSVSLAGAGELFF
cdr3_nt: TGCAGCGTTTCGCTGGCGGGCGCAGGGGAGCTGTTTTTT

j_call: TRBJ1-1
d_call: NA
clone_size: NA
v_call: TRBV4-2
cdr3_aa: CASSRTGTLNTEAFF
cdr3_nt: TGTGCCAGCAGCCGAACCGGGACACTGAACACTGAAGCTTTCTTT

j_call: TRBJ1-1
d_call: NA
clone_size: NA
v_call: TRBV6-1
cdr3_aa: CASSIGYAEAFF
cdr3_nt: TGTGCCAGCAGTATCGGGTACGCTGAAGCTTTCTTT

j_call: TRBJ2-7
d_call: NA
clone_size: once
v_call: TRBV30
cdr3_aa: CAWKDREGEQYF
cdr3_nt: TGTGCCTGGAAGGACAGGGAGGGAGAGCAGTACTTC

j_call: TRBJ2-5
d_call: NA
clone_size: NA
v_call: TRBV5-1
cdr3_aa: CASSLLTGQETQYF
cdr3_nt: TGCGCCAGCAGCTTGCTAACAGGACAAGAGACCCAGTACTTC